One and the same sample provided the 12 T cell receptor beta chains below, sequenced in a study of blood T cell repertoires in COVID-19. The assay was immunoSEQ multiplex PCR, and TCRdb's table has in-frame clones only and misses some. In the table there are about 98,000 clones, approximately 82% of which are singletons. The sample consisted of peripheral blood. The receptors derive from a man aged 65 to 79 with active or convalescent COVID-19.

In its sample, this clone was seen a few times. This chain uses TRBV27 with TRBJ1-4; possible D gene TRBD1, 6 bases. CDR1 and CDR2 (germline): MNHEY, SMNVEV (reference sequence). Trimming left V 3 bases short and J 4 bases short, with 15 bases between. The CDR3 loop spans 16 amino acids. DNA of the CDR3: TGTGCCAGCAGTTTTTCCAGGGGCAAATTTAATGAAAAACTGTTTTTT. Protein sequence: CASSFSRGKFNEKLFF. Complete variable domain (other parts from reference TRBV27 and TRBJ1-4): EAQVTQNPRYLITVTGKKLTVTCSQNMNHEYMSWYRQDPGLGLRQIYYSMNVEVTDKGDVPEGYKVSRKEKRNFPLILESPSPNQTSLYFCASSFSRGKFNEKLFFGSGTQLSVL.

The CDR3 sequence is CASSLGTGIRNTGELFF. The CDR3 coding sequence is TGCGCCAGCAGCTTAGGGACAGGAATACGTAACACCGGGGAGCTGTTTTTT. The chain links TRBV5-1 to TRBJ2-2; TRBD1 aligns across 8 bases. The junction had 8 bases not matched to a gene; V was cut back by 2 bases and J by 2 bases. CDR1 and CDR2 (germline): SGHRS, YFSETQ. The CDR3 extends over 17 amino acids. The full variable domain, in which reference TRBV5-1 and TRBJ2-2 provide the parts outside the CDR3, is KAGVTQTPRYLIKTRGQQVTLSCSPISGHRSVSWYQQTPGQGLQFLFEYFSETQRNKGNFPGRFSGRQFSNSRSEMNVSTLELGDSALYLCASSLGTGIRNTGELFFGEGSRLTVL.

This chain joins TRBV4-3 and TRBJ1-6; D remains unclear. Germline assignment: CDR1 LGHNA and CDR2 YSLEER. The CDR3 is 17 residues long. The V and J ends lost 0 bases and 2 bases respectively, with 11 bases between them. CDR3 sequence reads: CASSQEVSATYNSPLHF. The DNA of the CDR3 is TGCGCCAGCAGCCAAGAAGTGAGTGCGACCTATAATTCACCCCTCCACTTT.

The chain has TRBV18 and TRBJ1-6; 8 bases match TRBD1. Germline V gene lookup returns CDR1 KGHSH and CDR2 LQKENI. V was pared by 6 bases and J by 10 bases, with 8 bases of the junction left unmatched. The CDR3 consists of 14 residues. The DNA of the CDR3 is TGTGCCAGCTCTCTAGGACAGGGAGGATCACCCCTCCACTTT. Translating it yields CASSLGQGGSPLHF.

The chain joins TRBV4-1 to TRBJ2-2; 8 bases match TRBD2. Germline V gene sequence: CDR1 MGHRA, CDR2 YSYEKL. The CDR3 contains 16 residues. Trimming at V came to 4 bases and at J to 0 bases, leaving 4 bases not matched to a gene. The CDR3 nucleotides read TGCGCCAGCAGCCTCCGACTAGCGTCGAACACCGGGGAGCTGTTTTTT. It codes for CASSLRLASNTGELFF.

The V gene is TRBV2, the J gene TRBJ1-6; TRBD1 matches 10 bases. The CDR3 sequence is 15 residues long. The ends lost 7 bases at V and 7 bases at J; junction bases unmatched: 7. CDR1 is SNHLY and CDR2 is FYNNEI in the germline V gene. This CDR3 is CASTSRQGANSPLHF. CDR3 in DNA: TGTGCCAGCACCTCCAGACAGGGGGCGAATTCACCCCTCCACTTT.

There are a few counts of this clone. The same CDR3 arises from other DNA sequences in this sample as well. The CDR3 DNA sequence: TGTGCCAGCAGCTTAGGAGGGCAGAACACTGAAGCTTTCTTT. The encoded protein is CASSLGGQNTEAFF. The chain employs TRBV7-9 and TRBJ1-1; D gene ambiguous. Trimming stripped 1 base from V and 1 base from J, with 7 bases between. Germline lookup yields CDR1 SEHNR and CDR2 FQNEAQ (reference sequence). CDR3 length equals 14 residues.

A note on this clone: The junction and the germline gene differ at one end; a read error may be behind it. This chain uses TRBV7-7 with TRBJ2-2; 9 bases line up with TRBD2. The germline gives CDR1 SSHAT, CDR2 FNYEAQ (reference sequence). CDR3 length: 17 residues. The CDR3 region has the DNA TGTGCTAGCAGCTTGGGGCTAGCGGGGACGAACACCGGGGAGCTGTTTTTT. It translates to CASSLGLAGTNTGELFF.

V is TRBV27 and J is TRBJ2-1, with 11 bases identical to TRBD1. Germline CDR1 and CDR2: MNHEY and SMNVEV (reference sequence). The CDR3 consists of 17 residues. V shed 5 bases and J 8 bases; nucleotides not matched to a gene: 14. In DNA, the CDR3 is TGTGCCAGCAGTCGAAACGCCGGACAGGGGGCGTGGGATGAGCAGTTCTTC. It translates to CASSRNAGQGAWDEQFF.

Regarding this clone: Other DNA sequences in this sample translate to the same CDR3. This sequence joins TRBV11-3 and TRBJ1-2, with 7 bases fitting TRBD1. This CDR3 is 13 amino acids long. With 1 base clipped from V and 4 bases from J, the junction kept 0 bases outside the gene matches. In germline, CDR1 is SGHNT, CDR2 YENEEA. CDR3 sequence: CASSLGQGYGYTF. CDR3 nucleotide sequence: TGTGCCAGCAGCTTAGGACAGGGCTATGGCTACACCTTC.

The rearrangement joins TRBV11-3 to TRBJ2-2; 9 positions agree with TRBD1. CDR3 size: 17 residues. V dropped 0 bases and J dropped 5; count of bases not matched to a gene: 7. CDR1 and CDR2 (germline): SGHNT, YENEEA. Here the CDR3 reads CASSLDSGTGKTGELFF. The CDR3 DNA follows: TGTGCCAGCAGCTTAGATTCCGGGACAGGGAAGACCGGGGAGCTGTTTTTT.

This chain links TRBV6-5 with TRBJ1-2, with TRBD1 identical over 7 bases. J was trimmed by 8 bases and V by 6 bases; bases with no gene match: 6. CDR3 size: 12 residues. The germline gives CDR1 MNHEY, CDR2 SVGAGI. DNA of the CDR3: TGTGCCAGCAGCCTTACAGGGGTAGGCTACACCTTC. It codes for CASSLTGVGYTF.